This TCR beta chain was captured in a study of blood T cell repertoires in COVID-19. Study-level information: Both acute and convalescent COVID-19 samples were obtained from the United States, Italy and Spain. PBMCs, B-cell-depleted T cells, or T cells were the source of the cDNA or gDNA that made up the material.

In germline, CDR1 is LGHNA, CDR2 YNFKEQ. Trimming cost V 0 bases and J 4 bases, with 12 bases left between them. The CDR3 spans 15 residues. Authors' data handling: Amplification from reference gene primers served as the basis for estimated nucleated cell counts. Assay used: immunoSEQ multiplex PCR; TCRdb lists only in-frame clones, some missing. V, J and clone size derive from that table, while D and trimming were established from the DNA sequence. The data contain more than 300,000 clones, around 92% of them singletons. Enrolled during active infection, Seattle patients were then followed longitudinally.

The sample taken for sequencing was peripheral blood. This clonotype was obtained from a woman aged 30 to 39 with COVID-19, enrolled during active disease. J is TRBJ1-2 and V is TRBV4-2; D is uncertain. The CDR3 DNA is TGTGCCAGCAGCCAAGATCACGGGAGTCCCTATGGCTACACCTTC. As protein: CASSQDHGSPYGYTF.